These 23 T cell receptor beta chains were sequenced from one sample in a study of T cell changes during pregnancy in multiple sclerosis. Profiled with immunoSEQ multiplex PCR; TCRdb holds only in-frame clones, not every one. Found here are roughly 45,000 clones, around 93% of them singletons; the top ten hold 3% to 4%. The sample was CD8+ T cells from peripheral blood mononuclear cells, taken after pregnancy. These receptors all stem from a female donor with multiple sclerosis, enrolled in a pregnancy study.

This chain links TRBV7-9 with TRBJ2-7; 9 bases are shared with TRBD2. This CDR3 contains 15 residues. The V gene's germline CDR1 is SEHNR and CDR2 FQNEAQ (reference sequence). J lost 4 bases, V lost 5 bases, and 9 bases had no gene match. The CDR3 nucleotides are TGTGCCAGCAGCGGATCCGGGACTAGCTTTTACGAGCAGTACTTC. This codes for CASSGSGTSFYEQYF.

This chain joins TRBV4-1 and TRBJ1-1; D is possibly TRBD1 (5 bases). Trimming shortened V by 10 bases and J by 1 base, and 7 bases separated the two germline ends. The CDR3 covers 11 residues. CDR1 and CDR2 from the germline V gene are MGHRA and YSYEKL. The CDR3, as DNA: TGCGCCACGACAGAGAACACTGAAGCTTTCTTT. It specifies CATTENTEAFF.

In DNA form, the CDR3 reads TGTGCCAGCATCCCTTTGACGGCGGATGAAGCTTTCTTT. Protein sequence: CASIPLTADEAFF. This sequence joins TRBV7-9 and TRBJ1-1, with D unresolved. Trimming stripped 7 bases from V and 7 bases from J, with 16 bases between. CDR3 length equals 13 residues. CDR1 is SEHNR, CDR2 FQNEAQ, per germline (reference sequence).

The chain has TRBV27 and TRBJ2-5; TRBD1 matches 9 bases. J lost 5 bases, V lost 5 bases, and 12 bases had no gene match. The CDR3 is 16 residues long. The germline V gene has CDR1 MNHEY and CDR2 SMNVEV (reference sequence). The CDR3 DNA is TGTGCCAGCAGTCCACAGGGGGCGCTCGGGTATGAGACCCAGTACTTC. As protein: CASSPQGALGYETQYF.

The chain employs TRBV19 and TRBJ2-1; the match to TRBD1 covers 7 bases. This CDR3 contains 16 residues. V lost 6 bases to trimming and J lost 4 bases; unmatched junction nucleotides: 12. Per the germline V gene, CDR1 is LNHDA and CDR2 is SQIVND (reference sequence). The CDR3, as DNA: TGTGCCAGTAGCCGGTGGTGGGGACAGTCGTACAATGAGCAGTTCTTC. The encoded protein is CASSRWWGQSYNEQFF.

In DNA, the CDR3 is TGTGCCAGCAGCCCCGGGGGGACTGAAGCTTTCTTT. Protein product: CASSPGGTEAFF. The chain uses TRBV6-5 and TRBJ1-1; TRBD1 is a possible D gene (5 bases). V was trimmed by 6 bases and J by 5 bases, leaving 10 bases between them. Per the germline V gene, CDR1 is MNHEY and CDR2 is SVGAGI. CDR3 length: 12 residues.

The chain recombines TRBV6-5 with TRBJ2-1; 7 nucleotides agree with TRBD1. Trimming cost V 0 bases and J 5 bases; bases outside gene matches: 4. This CDR3 has 15 amino acids. Germline V gene data show CDR1 as MNHEY and CDR2 as SVGAGI. The CDR3 spells CASSYSGDSNNEQFF. The CDR3 DNA reads TGTGCCAGCAGTTACTCGGGGGACAGTAACAATGAGCAGTTCTTC.

The V gene is TRBV7-6, the J gene TRBJ2-1; perhaps TRBD2 as D (6 bases). Trimming left V 1 base short and J 7 bases short, with 8 bases between. From germline, CDR1 is SGHVS and CDR2 FNYEAQ. The CDR3 contains 13 residues. The CDR3 sequence: CASSLELANEQFF. The CDR3 DNA reads TGTGCCAGCAGCTTAGAGCTAGCGAATGAGCAGTTCTTC.

The chain is built from TRBV4-2 and TRBJ2-7, with 7 bases matching TRBD1. Unmatched junction bases numbered 15, after V lost 0 bases and J lost 4 bases. Germline V gives CDR1 LGHNA, CDR2 YNFKEQ. The CDR3 consists of 18 residues. CDR3 coding DNA: TGTGCCAGCAGCCAAGAGGCTGGGGAAACAGGGGCCCTATACGAGCAGTACTTC. Its translation: CASSQEAGETGALYEQYF.

V usage is TRBV4-3 and J usage is TRBJ1-1; TRBD1 matches at 8 bases. This CDR3 is 15 amino acids long. Germline trimming cut 3 bases from V and 1 base from J; bases unmatched to any gene: 4. CDR1 LGHNA and CDR2 YSLEER come from the germline V gene. CDR3 sequence (DNA): TGCGCCAGCAGCCAGAACAGGGGGGGGAACACTGAAGCTTTCTTT. It yields the protein CASSQNRGGNTEAFF.

The rearrangement links TRBV4-1 to TRBJ1-1, with TRBD1 matching over 7 bases. The V segment lost 4 bases and the J segment 8 bases; nucleotides outside the gene matches: 7. There are 13 residues in the CDR3. Per germline, CDR1 MGHRA and CDR2 YSYEKL. CDR3 protein: CASSPPRGLEAFF. As DNA, the CDR3 is TGCGCCAGCAGCCCGCCGAGGGGGCTGGAAGCTTTCTTT.

The chain links TRBV27 to TRBJ1-3; a weak D match, TRBD1 (5 bases). The CDR3 is 15 residues long. V lost 6 bases to trimming and J lost 0 bases, with 12 bases between them. Germline loops: CDR1 MNHEY, CDR2 SMNVEV (reference sequence). CDR3 in DNA: TGTGCCAGCAGCCCTGCGGGGGGCTCTGGAAACACCATATATTTT. The encoded protein is CASSPAGGSGNTIYF.

The chain has TRBV27 and TRBJ1-1; D remains unclear. The V and J ends lost 0 bases and 0 bases respectively, with 8 bases between them. Germline V CDR1 and CDR2: MNHEY, SMNVEV (reference sequence). The CDR3 consists of 15 residues. This CDR3 is CASSLSTGMNTEAFF. For the CDR3, the DNA is TGTGCCAGCAGTTTATCAACCGGTATGAACACTGAAGCTTTCTTT.

A few counts support this clone. The V and J genes are TRBV9 and TRBJ1-1, with D maybe TRBD1 (6 bases). From germline, CDR1 is SGDLS and CDR2 YYNGEE. The CDR3 totals 12 residues. The germline V and J ends were trimmed by 0 bases and 8 bases, with 8 bases remaining between them. CDR3 coding DNA: TGTGCCAGCAGCGTAGGGACAGAGGAAGCTTTCTTT. Amino acids: CASSVGTEEAFF.

The chain is built from TRBV9 and TRBJ1-1; D remains unclear. Germline lookup yields CDR1 SGDLS and CDR2 YYNGEE. With 0 bases removed from V and 2 bases from J, the gap between germline ends came to 8 bases. This CDR3 region has 14 residues. The CDR3 sequence: CASSVEETNTEAFF. DNA of the CDR3: TGTGCCAGCAGCGTAGAGGAGACTAACACTGAAGCTTTCTTT.

This chain connects TRBV29-1 to TRBJ2-1; maybe TRBD2 (8 bases). From germline, CDR1 is SQVTM and CDR2 ANQGSEA. Between the trimmed V and J ends, which lost 7 bases and 3 bases, there was a span of 19 bases. CDR3 length: 15 residues. This CDR3 is CSAGGGTAVYNEQFF. The DNA of the CDR3 is TGCAGCGCTGGCGGGGGGACAGCCGTCTACAATGAGCAGTTCTTC.

The chain carries TRBV6-6 and TRBJ1-4; 7 nucleotides match TRBD1. J lost 7 bases, V lost 6 bases, and 8 bases had no gene match. The CDR3 is 14 amino acids. From germline, CDR1 is MNHNY and CDR2 SVGAGI (reference sequence). CDR3 sequence: CASSTGVEVEKLFF. The CDR3 DNA sequence: TGTGCCAGCAGCACAGGGGTTGAGGTTGAAAAACTGTTTTTT.

This chain links TRBV29-1 with TRBJ2-1; D call uncertain. Trimming shortened V by 1 base and J by 0 bases, and 13 bases separated the two germline ends. The CDR3 sequence is 16 residues long. CDR1 is SQVTM and CDR2 is ANQGSEA in the germline V gene. The CDR3 sequence is CSVEAPSTSSYNEQFF. In DNA form, the CDR3 reads TGCAGCGTTGAAGCCCCTAGTACCAGCTCCTACAATGAGCAGTTCTTC.

The chain couples TRBV2 to TRBJ2-5; 9 bases align to TRBD2. CDR1 and CDR2 from the germline V gene are SNHLY and FYNNEI. The junction had 1 base not matched to a gene; V was cut back by 4 bases and J by 4 bases. The CDR3 has 13 amino acids. CDR3 nucleotides: TGTGCCAGCAGTGGACTAGCGGCAGAGACCCAGTACTTC. It yields the protein CASSGLAAETQYF.

This clone was seen only once. The V call is TRBV28, the J call TRBJ2-7, with TRBD2 matching over 7 bases. The junction had 16 bases not matched to a gene; V was cut back by 3 bases and J by 2 bases. Germline V gene lookup returns CDR1 MDHEN and CDR2 SYDVKM. The CDR3 totals 18 residues. The CDR3 is CASSFPPSAGDLAYEQYF. CDR3 bases: TGTGCCAGCAGTTTTCCCCCGTCGGCGGGGGACCTTGCCTACGAGCAGTACTTC.

The chain combines TRBV7-8 with TRBJ2-3; TRBD2 aligns across 13 bases. V lost 7 bases, J lost 4 bases, and 2 bases stayed unmatched. Germline assignment: CDR1 SGHVS and CDR2 FQNEAQ. This CDR3 comprises 14 residues. CDR3 loop: CASKLAGGSDTQYF. The CDR3 bases are TGTGCCAGCAAACTAGCGGGAGGGTCAGATACGCAGTATTTT.

The sample holds a few counts of this clone. J is TRBJ1-1 and V is TRBV7-2; 7 positions match TRBD1. Germline V lookup: CDR1 SGHTA, CDR2 FQGNSA. This CDR3 is built from 14 residues. V lost 5 bases to trimming and J lost 1 base; unmatched junction nucleotides: 4. The CDR3 DNA follows: TGTGCCAGCAGCCCTGACAGGGCGAACACTGAAGCTTTCTTT. The encoded protein is CASSPDRANTEAFF. Filled out from reference TRBV7-2 and TRBJ1-1, the complete variable domain reads GAGVSQSPSNKVTEKGKDVELRCDPISGHTALYWYRQSLGQGLEFLIYFQGNSAPDKSGLPSDRFSAERTGGSVSTLTIQRTQQEDSAVYLCASSPDRANTEAFFGQGTRLTVV.

CDR3 sequence: CASSSGGETQYF. In nucleotides, the CDR3 is TGTGCCAGCAGTAGCGGGGGAGAGACCCAGTACTTC. The chain carries TRBV7-7 and TRBJ2-5; TRBD2 matches at 9 bases. Trimming removed 6 bases from V and 4 bases from J; junction bases left unmatched: 0. Germline CDR1 is SSHAT and CDR2 is FNYEAQ (reference sequence). CDR3 length equals 12 residues.